Sequencing of this T cell receptor beta chain was carried out in a study of T cells in Graves' hyperthyroidism and ophthalmopathy. Germline V lookup: CDR1 LGHDT, CDR2 YNNKEL (reference sequence). The CDR3 extends over 13 amino acids. Trimming removed 0 bases from V and 5 bases from J, with 7 bases in between. Using RNA transcripts as the source, TCR beta CDR3 regions were amplified. The HTBI primer set drove a first-round RT-PCR of the TCR CDR3. TCRdb recomputed calls from the multiplex PCR reads with MiXCR, one row per CDR3 protein. The table records hundreds of thousands of distinct CDR3 sequences, 15% to 20% of them present only once.

J is TRBJ2-5 and V is TRBV3-1, with no clear D. This TCR was recovered from a middle-aged man with Graves' ophthalmopathy. Input material: blood. CDR3 bases: TGTGCCAGCAGCCAAGATTCCAGCGAGACCCAGTACTTC. Translated, it gives CASSQDSSETQYF.